Presented here are 5 T cell receptor beta chains from one specimen sequenced in a study of T cell responses to AZD1222 COVID-19 vaccine. Method: immunoSEQ multiplex PCR; TCRdb's copy keeps in-frame clones and lacks some. The table lists roughly 180,000 clones, 90% of them singletons. The material sequenced was peripheral blood, taken on day 0 of AZD1222 vaccination. All receptors come from an adult in good health.

This chain joins TRBV6-5 and TRBJ2-4; no definite D call. V lost 11 bases, J lost 8 bases, and 22 bases lay in between. The CDR3 runs 14 residues. Germline loops: CDR1 MNHEY, CDR2 SVGAGI. In DNA, the CDR3 is TGTGCCGGCCCTGGTCTGCAGGCTTGGGACATTCAGTACTTC. It is translated as CAGPGLQAWDIQYF.

This clone appeared a single time. The chain couples TRBV6-1 to TRBJ1-2; 10 bases align to TRBD1. The CDR3 is made up of 15 amino acids. Germline V CDR1 and CDR2: MNHNS, SASEGT. After removal of 3 bases from V and 5 bases from J, the junction contained 6 bases not matched to a gene. CDR3: CASSEGQGNYYGYTF. CDR3 coding DNA: TGTGCCAGCAGTGAGGGACAGGGGAACTATTATGGCTACACCTTC.

The chain joins TRBV9 to TRBJ1-5; TRBD1 aligns across 7 bases. V trimming: 5 bases; J trimming: 0 bases; junction bases outside the gene matches: 14. The CDR3 consists of 18 residues. Germline CDR1 is SGDLS and CDR2 is YYNGEE. The CDR3 region is CASRNLGTDADSNQPQHF. The CDR3 DNA reads as TGTGCCAGCAGAAACTTAGGGACAGATGCTGATAGCAATCAGCCCCAGCATTTT.

This clone was detected once. The V gene is TRBV6-5, the J gene TRBJ1-1; 10 bases agree with TRBD1. V gave up 10 bases and J gave up 7 bases; unmatched junction bases: 12. Per germline, CDR1 MNHEY and CDR2 SVGAGI. The CDR3 runs 14 residues. CDR3 amino acids: CATGDRGGGSEAFF. The CDR3, as DNA: TGTGCCACCGGGGACAGGGGAGGGGGTAGTGAAGCTTTCTTT.

CDR3 region: CASSEPGATKATQYF. The CDR3 nucleotides are TGTGCCAGCAGTGAACCAGGGGCGACCAAGGCGACCCAGTACTTC. This chain links TRBV6-1 with TRBJ2-5; weak D call: TRBD1 (6 bases). CDR1 MNHNS and CDR2 SASEGT come from the germline V gene. This CDR3 region has 15 residues. V was clipped by 2 bases and J by 7 bases, with 17 bases between them.